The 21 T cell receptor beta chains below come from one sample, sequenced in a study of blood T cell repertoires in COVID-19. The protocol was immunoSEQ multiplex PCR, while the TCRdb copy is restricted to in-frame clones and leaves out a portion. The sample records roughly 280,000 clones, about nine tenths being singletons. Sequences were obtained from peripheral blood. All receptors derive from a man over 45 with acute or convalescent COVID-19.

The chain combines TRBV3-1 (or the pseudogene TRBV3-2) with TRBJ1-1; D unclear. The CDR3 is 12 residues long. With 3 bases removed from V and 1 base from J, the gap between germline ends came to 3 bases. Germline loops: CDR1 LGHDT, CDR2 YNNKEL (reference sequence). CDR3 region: CASSHGNTEAFF. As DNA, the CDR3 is TGTGCCAGCAGCCACGGGAACACTGAAGCTTTCTTT.

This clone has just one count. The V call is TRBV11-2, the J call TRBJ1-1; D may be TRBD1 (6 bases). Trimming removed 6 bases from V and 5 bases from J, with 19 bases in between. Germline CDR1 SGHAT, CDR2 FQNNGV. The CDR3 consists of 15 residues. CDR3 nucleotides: TGTGCCAGCAGACCCACAGGGTTCAGAGGGACTGAAGCTTTCTTT. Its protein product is CASRPTGFRGTEAFF.

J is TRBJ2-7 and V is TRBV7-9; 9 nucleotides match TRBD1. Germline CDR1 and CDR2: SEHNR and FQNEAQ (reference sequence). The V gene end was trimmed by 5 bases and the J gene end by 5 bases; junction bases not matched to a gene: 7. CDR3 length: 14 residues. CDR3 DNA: TGTGCCAGCAGCCCTGGGGACAGGGCCAACGAGCAGTACTTC. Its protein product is CASSPGDRANEQYF.

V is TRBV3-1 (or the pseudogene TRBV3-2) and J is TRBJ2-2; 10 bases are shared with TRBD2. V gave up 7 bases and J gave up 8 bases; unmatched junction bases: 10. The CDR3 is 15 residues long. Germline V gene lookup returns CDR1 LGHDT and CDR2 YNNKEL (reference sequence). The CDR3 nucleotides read TGTGCCAGCACCATAGCGGGGGGAACTAGGGGGGAGCTGTTTTTT. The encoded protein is CASTIAGGTRGELFF.

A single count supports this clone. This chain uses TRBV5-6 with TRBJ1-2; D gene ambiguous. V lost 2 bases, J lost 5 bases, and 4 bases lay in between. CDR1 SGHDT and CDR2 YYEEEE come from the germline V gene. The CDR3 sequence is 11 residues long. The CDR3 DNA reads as TGTGCCAGCAGCTTATCTTATGGCTACACCTTC. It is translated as CASSLSYGYTF.

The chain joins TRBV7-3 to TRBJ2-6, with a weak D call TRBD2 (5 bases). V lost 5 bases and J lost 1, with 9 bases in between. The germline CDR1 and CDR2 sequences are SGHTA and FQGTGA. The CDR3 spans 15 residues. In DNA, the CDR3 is TGTGCCAGCAGCCCCCGGGGTTCTGGGGCCAACGTCCTGACTTTC. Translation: CASSPRGSGANVLTF.

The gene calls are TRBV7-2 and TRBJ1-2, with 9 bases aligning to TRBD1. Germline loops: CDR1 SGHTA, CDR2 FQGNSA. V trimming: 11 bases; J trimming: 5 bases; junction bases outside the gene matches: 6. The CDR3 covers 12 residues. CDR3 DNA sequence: TGTGCCGGGGGACAGGGCCGGTATGGCTACACCTTC. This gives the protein CAGGQGRYGYTF.

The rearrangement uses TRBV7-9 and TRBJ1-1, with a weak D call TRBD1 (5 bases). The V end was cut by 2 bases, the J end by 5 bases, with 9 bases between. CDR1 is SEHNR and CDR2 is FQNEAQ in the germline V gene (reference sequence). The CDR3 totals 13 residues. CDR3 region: CASSLQRGTEAFF. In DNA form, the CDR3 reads TGTGCCAGCAGCTTACAGCGGGGGACTGAAGCTTTCTTT.

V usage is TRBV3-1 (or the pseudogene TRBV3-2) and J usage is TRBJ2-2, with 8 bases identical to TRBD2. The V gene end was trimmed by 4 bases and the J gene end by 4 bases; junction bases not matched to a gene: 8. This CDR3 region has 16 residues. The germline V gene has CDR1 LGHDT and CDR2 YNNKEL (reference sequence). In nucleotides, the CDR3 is TGTGCCAGCAGCCCTCCGGGACTAGGCTCCACCGGGGAGCTGTTTTTT. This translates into CASSPPGLGSTGELFF.

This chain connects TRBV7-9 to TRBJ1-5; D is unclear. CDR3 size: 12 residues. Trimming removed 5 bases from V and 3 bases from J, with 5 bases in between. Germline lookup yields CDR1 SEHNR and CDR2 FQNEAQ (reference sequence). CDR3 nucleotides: TGTGCCAGCAGCCGGGACAATCAGCCCCAGCATTTT. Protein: CASSRDNQPQHF. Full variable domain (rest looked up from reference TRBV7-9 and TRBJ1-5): DTGVSQNPRHKITKRGQNVTFRCDPISEHNRLYWYRQTLGQGPEFLTYFQNEAQLEKSRLLSDRFSAERPKGSFSTLEIQRTEQGDSAMYLCASSRDNQPQHFGDGTRLSIL.

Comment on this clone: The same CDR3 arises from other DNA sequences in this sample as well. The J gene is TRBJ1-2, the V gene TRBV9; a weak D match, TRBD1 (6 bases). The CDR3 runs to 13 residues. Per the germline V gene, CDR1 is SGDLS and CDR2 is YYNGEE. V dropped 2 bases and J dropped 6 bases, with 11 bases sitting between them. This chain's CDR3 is CASSVRGADGYTF. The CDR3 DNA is TGTGCCAGCAGCGTCCGGGGGGCAGATGGCTACACCTTC.

The CDR3 reads CASSAGGLLGYTF. CDR3 sequence (DNA): TGTGCCAGCAGCGCAGGCGGACTCCTAGGCTACACCTTC. The rearrangement joins TRBV6-5 to TRBJ1-2; no reliable D call. V was pared by 6 bases and J by 8 bases, with 16 bases between. This CDR3 is built from 13 residues. Germline-derived CDR1 and CDR2 are MNHEY and SVGAGI.

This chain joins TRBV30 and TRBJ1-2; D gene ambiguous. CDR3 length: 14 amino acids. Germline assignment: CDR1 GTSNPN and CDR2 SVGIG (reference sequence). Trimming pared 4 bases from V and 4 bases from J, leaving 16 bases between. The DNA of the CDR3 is TGTGCCTGGAATTCCGGGTCGGGATTCTATGGCTACACCTTC. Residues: CAWNSGSGFYGYTF. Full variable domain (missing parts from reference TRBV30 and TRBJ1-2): SQTIHQWPATLVQPVGSPLSLECTVEGTSNPNLYWYRQAAGRGLQLLFYSVGIGQISSEVPQNLSASRPQDRQFILSSKKLLLSDSGFYLCAWNSGSGFYGYTFGSGTRLTVV.

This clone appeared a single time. CDR3 residues: CASSFQTESSYNSPLHF. CDR3 coding DNA: TGTGCCAGCAGCTTTCAGACAGAGAGCTCCTATAATTCACCCCTCCACTTT. The chain couples TRBV5-6 to TRBJ1-6, with a tentative D call TRBD1 (5 bases). V was trimmed by 2 bases and J by 0 bases, leaving 12 bases between them. Per the germline V gene, CDR1 is SGHDT and CDR2 is YYEEEE. The CDR3 loop spans 17 amino acids.

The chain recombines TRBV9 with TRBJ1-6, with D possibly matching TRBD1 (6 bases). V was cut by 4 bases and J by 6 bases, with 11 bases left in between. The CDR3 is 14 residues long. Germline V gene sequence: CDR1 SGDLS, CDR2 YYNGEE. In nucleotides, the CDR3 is TGTGCCAGCAGCCCAACAGGGATTAATTCACCCCTCCACTTT. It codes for CASSPTGINSPLHF.

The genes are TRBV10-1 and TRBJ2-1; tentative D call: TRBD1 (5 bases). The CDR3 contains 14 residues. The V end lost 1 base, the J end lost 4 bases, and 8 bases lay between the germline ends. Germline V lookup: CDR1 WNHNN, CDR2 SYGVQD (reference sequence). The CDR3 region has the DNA TGCGCCAGCAGTGAGTTCCAGGGATACAATGAGCAGTTCTTC. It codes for CASSEFQGYNEQFF.

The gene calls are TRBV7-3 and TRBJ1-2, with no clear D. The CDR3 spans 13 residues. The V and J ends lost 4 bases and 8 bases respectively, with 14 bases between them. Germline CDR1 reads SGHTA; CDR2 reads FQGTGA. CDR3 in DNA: TGTGCCAGCAGCTCGGGTGCCTCGACCGGCTACACCTTC. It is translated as CASSSGASTGYTF.

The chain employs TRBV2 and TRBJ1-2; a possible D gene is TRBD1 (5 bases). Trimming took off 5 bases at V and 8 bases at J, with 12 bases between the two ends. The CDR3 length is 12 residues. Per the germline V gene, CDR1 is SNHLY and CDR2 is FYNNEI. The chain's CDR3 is CASSPGAGGYTF. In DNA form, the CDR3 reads TGTGCCAGCAGTCCTGGGGCTGGGGGCTACACCTTC.

CDR3 nucleotides: TGTGCCAGCAAACCCAGGACTACTCCGTCAGGGGGGAACACCGGGGAGCTGTTTTTT. Translating it yields CASKPRTTPSGGNTGELFF. The V and J genes are TRBV7-6 and TRBJ2-2, with D maybe TRBD1 (7 bases). Trimming removed 7 bases at V and 1 base at J, with 25 bases between. CDR1 and CDR2 (germline): SGHVS, FNYEAQ. This CDR3 has 19 amino acids.

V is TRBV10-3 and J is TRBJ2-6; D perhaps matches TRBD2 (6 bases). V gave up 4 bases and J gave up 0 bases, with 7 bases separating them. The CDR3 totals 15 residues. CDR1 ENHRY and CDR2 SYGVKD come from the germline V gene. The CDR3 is CAISAEGSGANVLTF. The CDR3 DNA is TGTGCCATCAGTGCGGAGGGCTCTGGGGCCAACGTCCTGACTTTC.

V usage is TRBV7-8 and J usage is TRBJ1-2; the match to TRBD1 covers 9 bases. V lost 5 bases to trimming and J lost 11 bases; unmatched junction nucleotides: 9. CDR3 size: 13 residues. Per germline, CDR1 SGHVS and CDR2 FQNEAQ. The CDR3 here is CASSIRGTGSYTF. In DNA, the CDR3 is TGTGCCAGCAGCATAAGAGGGACAGGGTCTTACACCTTC.